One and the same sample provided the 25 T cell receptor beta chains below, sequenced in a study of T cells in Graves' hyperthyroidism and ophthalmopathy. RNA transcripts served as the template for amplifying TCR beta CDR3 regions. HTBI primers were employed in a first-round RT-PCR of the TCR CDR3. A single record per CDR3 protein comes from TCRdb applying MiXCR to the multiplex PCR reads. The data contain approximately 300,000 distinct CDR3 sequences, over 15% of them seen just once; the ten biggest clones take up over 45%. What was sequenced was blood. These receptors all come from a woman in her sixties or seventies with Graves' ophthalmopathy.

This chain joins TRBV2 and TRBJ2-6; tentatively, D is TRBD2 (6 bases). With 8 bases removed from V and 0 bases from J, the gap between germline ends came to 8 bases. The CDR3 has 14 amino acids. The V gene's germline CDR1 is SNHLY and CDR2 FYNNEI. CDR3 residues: CASGGYSGANVLTF. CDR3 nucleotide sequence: TGTGCCAGCGGGGGGTACTCTGGGGCCAACGTCCTGACTTTC.

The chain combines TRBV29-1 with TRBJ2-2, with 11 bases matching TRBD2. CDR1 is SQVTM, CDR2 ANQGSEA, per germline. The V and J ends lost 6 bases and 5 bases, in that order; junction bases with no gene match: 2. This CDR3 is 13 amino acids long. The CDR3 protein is CSVRLAGTGELFF. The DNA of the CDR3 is TGCAGCGTACGACTAGCGGGAACCGGGGAGCTGTTTTTT.

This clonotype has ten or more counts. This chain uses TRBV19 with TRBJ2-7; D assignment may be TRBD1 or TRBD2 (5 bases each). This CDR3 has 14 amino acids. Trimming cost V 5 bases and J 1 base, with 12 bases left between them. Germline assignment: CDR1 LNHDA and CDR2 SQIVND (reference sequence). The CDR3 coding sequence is TGTGCCAGTAGTTTCGGGACGGCGTCCTACGAGCAGTACTTC. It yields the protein CASSFGTASYEQYF.

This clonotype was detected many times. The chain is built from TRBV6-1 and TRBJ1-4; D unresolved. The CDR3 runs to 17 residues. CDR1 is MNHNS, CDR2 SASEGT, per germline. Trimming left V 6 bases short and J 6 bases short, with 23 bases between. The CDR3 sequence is CASSEDQRVLGDEKLFF. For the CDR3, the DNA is TGTGCCAGCAGCGAGGATCAGAGGGTTCTTGGGGATGAAAAACTGTTTTTT.

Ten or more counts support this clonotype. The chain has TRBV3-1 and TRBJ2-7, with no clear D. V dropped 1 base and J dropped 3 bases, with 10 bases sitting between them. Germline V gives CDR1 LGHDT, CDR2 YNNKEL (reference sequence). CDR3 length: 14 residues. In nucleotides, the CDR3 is TGTGCCAGCAGCCAAGGCTTCTCTAGCTACGAGCAGTACTTC. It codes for CASSQGFSSYEQYF.

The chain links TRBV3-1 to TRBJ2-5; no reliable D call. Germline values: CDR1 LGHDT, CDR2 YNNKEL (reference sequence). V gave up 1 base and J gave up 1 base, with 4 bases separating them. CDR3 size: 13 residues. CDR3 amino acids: CASSQGGQETQYF. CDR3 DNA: TGTGCCAGCAGCCAAGGCGGCCAAGAGACCCAGTACTTC.

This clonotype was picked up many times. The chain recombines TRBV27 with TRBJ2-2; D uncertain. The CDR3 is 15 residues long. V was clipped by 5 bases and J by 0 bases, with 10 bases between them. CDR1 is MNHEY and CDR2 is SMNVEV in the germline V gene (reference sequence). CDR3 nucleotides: TGTGCCAGCAGTGTGGACGGCCCGAACACCGGGGAGCTGTTTTTT. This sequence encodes CASSVDGPNTGELFF.

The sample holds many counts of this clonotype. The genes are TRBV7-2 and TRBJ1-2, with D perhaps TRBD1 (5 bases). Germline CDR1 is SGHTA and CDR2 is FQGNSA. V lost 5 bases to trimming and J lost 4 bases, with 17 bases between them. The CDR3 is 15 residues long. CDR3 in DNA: TGTGCCAGCAGCACCACCCTCCGACAGTCCTATGGCTACACCTTC. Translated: CASSTTLRQSYGYTF.

This chain's CDR3 is CASSLTGGIGETQYF. Here the CDR3 DNA reads TGTGCCAGCAGTTTGACAGGGGGGATCGGAGAGACCCAGTACTTC. The chain employs TRBV7-3 and TRBJ2-5, with 9 nucleotides matching TRBD1. The length of the CDR3 is 15 residues. Germline V lookup: CDR1 SGHTA, CDR2 FQGTGA. J gave up 4 bases and V 6 bases, and 9 bases lay outside the gene matches.

This chain's CDR3 is CASSQGWTGLDSPLHF. CDR3 in DNA: TGCGCCAGCAGCCAAGGATGGACAGGACTAGATTCACCCCTCCACTTT. The genes are TRBV4-1 and TRBJ1-6, with 7 positions matching TRBD1. This CDR3 has 16 residues. Trimming cost V 1 base and J 8 bases; bases outside gene matches: 8. Per germline, CDR1 MGHRA and CDR2 YSYEKL.

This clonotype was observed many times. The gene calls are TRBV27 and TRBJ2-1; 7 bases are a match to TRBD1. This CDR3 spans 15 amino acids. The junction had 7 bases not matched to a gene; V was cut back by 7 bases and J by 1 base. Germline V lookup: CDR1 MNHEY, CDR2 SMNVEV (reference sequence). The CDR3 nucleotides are TGTGCCAGCACCGTGACAGGGCCTTCCTACAATGAGCAGTTCTTC. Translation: CASTVTGPSYNEQFF.

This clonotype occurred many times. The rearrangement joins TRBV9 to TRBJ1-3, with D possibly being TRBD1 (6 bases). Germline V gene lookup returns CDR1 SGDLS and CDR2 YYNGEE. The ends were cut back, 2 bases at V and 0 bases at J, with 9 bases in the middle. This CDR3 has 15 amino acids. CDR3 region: CASSVGHNSGNTIYF. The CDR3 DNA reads TGTGCCAGCAGCGTGGGACATAACTCTGGAAACACCATATATTTT.

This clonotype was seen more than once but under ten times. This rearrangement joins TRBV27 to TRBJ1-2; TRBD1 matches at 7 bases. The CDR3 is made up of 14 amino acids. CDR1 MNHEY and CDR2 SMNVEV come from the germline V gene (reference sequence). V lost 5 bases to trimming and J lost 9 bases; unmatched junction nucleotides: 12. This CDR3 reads CASSPYPQGSSYTF. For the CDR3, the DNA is TGTGCCAGCAGTCCCTACCCACAGGGGAGTAGCTACACCTTC.

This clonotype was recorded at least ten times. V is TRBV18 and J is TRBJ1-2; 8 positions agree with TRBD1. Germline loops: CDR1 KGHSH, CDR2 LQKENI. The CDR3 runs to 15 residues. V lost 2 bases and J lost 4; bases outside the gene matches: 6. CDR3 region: CASSPGAGGAYGYTF. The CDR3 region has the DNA TGTGCCAGCTCACCAGGGGCAGGGGGCGCCTATGGCTACACCTTC.

The CDR3, as DNA: TGCGCCAGCAGCCAAGGGGCGGGGGATGGAGGTTCACCCCTCCACTTT. Protein sequence: CASSQGAGDGGSPLHF. This rearrangement joins TRBV4-3 to TRBJ1-6; D possibly corresponds to TRBD1 (5 bases). The CDR3 covers 16 residues. The V gene lost 1 base and the J gene lost 9 bases, with 16 bases spanning the gap. The germline V gene encodes CDR1 LGHNA and CDR2 YSLEER.

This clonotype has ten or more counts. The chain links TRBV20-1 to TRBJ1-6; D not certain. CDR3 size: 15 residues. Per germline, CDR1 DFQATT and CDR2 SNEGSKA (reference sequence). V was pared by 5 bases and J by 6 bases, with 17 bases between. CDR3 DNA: TGCAGTGCTGTGGACGGAGTCCTCACTAATTCACCCCTCCACTTT. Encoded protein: CSAVDGVLTNSPLHF.

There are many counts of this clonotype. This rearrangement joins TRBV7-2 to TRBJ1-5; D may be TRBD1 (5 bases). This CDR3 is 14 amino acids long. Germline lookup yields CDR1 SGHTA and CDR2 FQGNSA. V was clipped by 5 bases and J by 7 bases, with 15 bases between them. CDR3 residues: CASSRDLGDQPQHF. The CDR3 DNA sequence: TGTGCCAGCAGCCGGGACCTCGGGGACCAGCCCCAGCATTTT. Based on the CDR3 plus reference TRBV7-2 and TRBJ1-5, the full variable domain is GAGVSQSPSNKVTEKGKDVELRCDPISGHTALYWYRQSLGQGLEFLIYFQGNSAPDKSGLPSDRFSAERTGGSVSTLTIQRTQQEDSAVYLCASSRDLGDQPQHFGDGTRLSIL.

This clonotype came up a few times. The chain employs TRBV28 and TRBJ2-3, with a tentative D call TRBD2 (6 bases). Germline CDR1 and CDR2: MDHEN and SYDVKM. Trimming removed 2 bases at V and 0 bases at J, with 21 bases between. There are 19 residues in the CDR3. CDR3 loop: CASSLRRSSEGPSTDTQYF. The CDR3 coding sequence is TGTGCCAGCAGTTTAAGAAGAAGTTCGGAGGGCCCTAGCACAGATACGCAGTATTTT. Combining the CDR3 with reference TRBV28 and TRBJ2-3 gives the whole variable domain DVKVTQSSRYLVKRTGEKVFLECVQDMDHENMFWYRQDPGLGLRLIYFSYDVKMKEKGDIPEGYSVSREKKERFSLILESASTNQTSMYLCASSLRRSSEGPSTDTQYFGPGTRLTVL.

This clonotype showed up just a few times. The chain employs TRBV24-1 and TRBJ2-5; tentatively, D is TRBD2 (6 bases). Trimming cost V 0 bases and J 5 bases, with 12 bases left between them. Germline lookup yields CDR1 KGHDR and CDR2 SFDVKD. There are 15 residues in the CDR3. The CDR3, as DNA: TGTGCCACCAGTGATTTGTTACGAGGAGGGGAGACCCAGTACTTC. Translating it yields CATSDLLRGGETQYF.

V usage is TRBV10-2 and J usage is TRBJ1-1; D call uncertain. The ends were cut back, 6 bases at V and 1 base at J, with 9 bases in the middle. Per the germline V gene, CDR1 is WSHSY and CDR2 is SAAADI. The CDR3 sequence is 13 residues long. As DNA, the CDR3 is TGCGCCAGCAGCCGGCCCGAGAACACTGAAGCTTTCTTT. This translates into CASSRPENTEAFF.

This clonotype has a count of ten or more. The chain's CDR3 is CASSLMDGEAFF. The CDR3 nucleotides are TGTGCCAGCAGCTTAATGGACGGTGAAGCTTTCTTT. V is TRBV13 and J is TRBJ1-1; no clear D gene. The length of the CDR3 is 12 residues. Germline CDR1 PRHDT, CDR2 FYEKMQ (reference sequence). V dropped 2 bases and J dropped 7 bases, with 8 bases sitting between them.

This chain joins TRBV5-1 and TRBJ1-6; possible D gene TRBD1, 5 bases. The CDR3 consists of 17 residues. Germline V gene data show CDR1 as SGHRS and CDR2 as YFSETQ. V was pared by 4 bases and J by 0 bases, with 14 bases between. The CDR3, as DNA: TGCGCCAGCAGCGGCAGGGTTTCGGGCTCCTATAATTCACCCCTCCACTTT. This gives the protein CASSGRVSGSYNSPLHF. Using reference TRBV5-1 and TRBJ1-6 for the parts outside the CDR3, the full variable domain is KAGVTQTPRYLIKTRGQQVTLSCSPISGHRSVSWYQQTPGQGLQFLFEYFSETQRNKGNFPGRFSGRQFSNSRSEMNVSTLELGDSALYLCASSGRVSGSYNSPLHFGNGTRLTVT.

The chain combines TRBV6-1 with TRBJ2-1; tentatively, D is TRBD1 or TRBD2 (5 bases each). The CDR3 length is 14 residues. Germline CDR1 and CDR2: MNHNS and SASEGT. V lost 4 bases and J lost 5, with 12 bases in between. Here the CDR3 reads CASSAGPLNNEQFF. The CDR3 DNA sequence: TGTGCCAGCAGTGCGGGACCCCTGAACAATGAGCAGTTCTTC.

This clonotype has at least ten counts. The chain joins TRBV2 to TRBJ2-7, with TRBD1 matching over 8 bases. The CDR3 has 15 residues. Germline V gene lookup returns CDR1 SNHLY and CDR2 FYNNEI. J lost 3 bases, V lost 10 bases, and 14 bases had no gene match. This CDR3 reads CATTRGAGGGYEQYF. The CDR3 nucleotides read TGTGCCACTACTAGGGGAGCAGGGGGCGGCTACGAGCAGTACTTC.

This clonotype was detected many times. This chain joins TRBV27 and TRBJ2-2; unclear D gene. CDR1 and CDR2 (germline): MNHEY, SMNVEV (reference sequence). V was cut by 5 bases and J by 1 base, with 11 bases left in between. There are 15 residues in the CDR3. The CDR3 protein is CASSPLGLNTGELFF. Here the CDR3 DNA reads TGTGCCAGCAGTCCTCTCGGGTTGAACACCGGGGAGCTGTTTTTT.